A single sample is the source of the 19 T cell receptor beta chains below, sequenced in a study of OX40 agonist ivuxolimab in advanced cancers. Generated by immunoSEQ multiplex PCR, the TCRdb table keeps only in-frame clones and is missing some. Here the sample spans roughly 67,000 clones, around 92% being singletons. The source was CD4+ or CD8+ T cells sorted from blood, collected in a trial of the OX40 agonist ivuxolimab. These receptors originate from an adult with an advanced solid tumor such as melanoma, head and neck, liver or kidney cancer.

The chain is built from TRBV19 and TRBJ2-2, with 8 bases that match TRBD1. In germline, CDR1 is LNHDA, CDR2 SQIVND (reference sequence). The CDR3 consists of 15 residues. Losses at the gene ends were 5 bases for V and 4 bases for J; bases not matched to a gene: 6. CDR3 in amino acids: CASSSTGQVTGELFF. CDR3 coding DNA: TGTGCCAGTAGTTCCACGGGACAGGTCACCGGGGAGCTGTTTTTT.

The chain has TRBV7-9 and TRBJ2-5; 8 bases match TRBD1. The CDR3 length is 15 residues. Germline values: CDR1 SEHNR, CDR2 FQNEAQ (reference sequence). Trimming removed 0 bases from V and 7 bases from J; junction bases left unmatched: 7. The CDR3 DNA sequence: TGTGCCAGCAGCTTAGCCTTGGACAGGGAAGGGACCCAGTACTTC. Its translation: CASSLALDREGTQYF.

This rearrangement joins TRBV19 to TRBJ2-1, with TRBD2 matching 9 bases. CDR1 LNHDA and CDR2 SQIVND come from the germline V gene (reference sequence). The CDR3 is 16 residues long. V trimming: 1 base; J trimming: 9 bases; junction bases outside the gene matches: 10. CDR3 amino acids: CASSIVGSGGLVEQFF. The CDR3 coding sequence is TGTGCCAGTAGTATAGTAGGTAGCGGGGGATTGGTTGAGCAGTTCTTC.

This sequence joins TRBV5-1 and TRBJ1-1; D gene ambiguous. This CDR3 contains 14 residues. The V gene's germline CDR1 is SGHRS and CDR2 YFSETQ. Trimming took 0 bases from V and 1 from J, leaving 7 bases between them. The CDR3 coding sequence is TGCGCCAGCAGCTTGGCCCGGGGGAACACTGAAGCTTTCTTT. Translating it yields CASSLARGNTEAFF.

V is TRBV9 and J is TRBJ1-2; possibly TRBD1 for D (5 bases). With 0 bases removed from V and 2 bases from J, the gap between germline ends came to 11 bases. Germline V gene data show CDR1 as SGDLS and CDR2 as YYNGEE. CDR3 length equals 15 residues. CDR3: CASSVEQQANYGYTF. The CDR3 DNA reads TGTGCCAGCAGCGTAGAACAACAGGCGAACTATGGCTACACCTTC.

The chain combines TRBV29-1 with TRBJ1-1, with 7 bases aligning to TRBD1. This CDR3 spans 14 amino acids. J gave up 4 bases and V 4 bases, and 9 bases lay outside the gene matches. Germline V CDR1 and CDR2: SQVTM, ANQGSEA. The CDR3 DNA is TGCAGCGTTGTAAAGGGGGCGAGGAGCACTGAAGCTTTCTTT. Translation gives CSVVKGARSTEAFF.

The chain uses TRBV4-1 and TRBJ2-5; D is uncertain. This CDR3 has 14 amino acids. V gave up 0 bases and J gave up 0 bases, with 5 bases separating them. Per the germline V gene, CDR1 is MGHRA and CDR2 is YSYEKL. CDR3 loop: CASSQDPNQETQYF. The CDR3 nucleotides read TGCGCCAGCAGCCAAGACCCAAACCAAGAGACCCAGTACTTC.

This rearrangement joins TRBV7-6 to TRBJ1-5; D ambiguous. V lost 2 bases and J 5 bases, leaving 19 bases between the germline ends. This CDR3 spans 17 amino acids. Germline CDR1 is SGHVS and CDR2 is FNYEAQ. The CDR3 coding sequence is TGTGCCAGCAGCTTAAAACTTTACCGGGGTGGGGATCAGCCCCAGCATTTT. This translates into CASSLKLYRGGDQPQHF.

J is TRBJ2-7 and V is TRBV9; D may correspond to TRBD1 or TRBD2 (5 bases each). V lost 0 bases and J 2 bases, leaving 12 bases between the germline ends. Germline-derived CDR1 and CDR2 are SGDLS and YYNGEE. This CDR3 comprises 15 residues. In DNA form, the CDR3 reads TGTGCCAGCAGCGTAGATGGGGACGTAACCTACGAGCAGTACTTC. Translated, it gives CASSVDGDVTYEQYF.

V and J are TRBV11-2 and TRBJ2-5; no clear D. The assigned J gene may be wrong: the sequence end matches TRBJ2-7 better. The CDR3 consists of 12 residues. The V gene's germline CDR1 is SGHAT and CDR2 FQNNGV. The CDR3 here is CASSPNSYEQYF. CDR3 DNA sequence: TGTGCCAGCAGCCCCAATTCCTACGAGCAGTACTTC.

This sequence joins TRBV25-1 and TRBJ1-1; tentative D call: TRBD1 (6 bases). From germline, CDR1 is MGHDK and CDR2 SYGVNS. CDR3 size: 14 residues. The V end lost 8 bases, the J end lost 5 bases, and 18 bases lay between the germline ends. The CDR3 DNA is TGTGCCAGCGGCACTGAGGGGGTCAAGACTGAAGCTTTCTTT. It is translated as CASGTEGVKTEAFF. Filled out from reference TRBV25-1 and TRBJ1-1, the complete variable domain reads EADIYQTPRYLVIGTGKKITLECSQTMGHDKMYWYQQDPGMELHLIHYSYGVNSTEKGDLSSESTVSRIRTEHFPLTLESARPSHTSQYLCASGTEGVKTEAFFGQGTRLTVV.

The chain carries TRBV7-9 and TRBJ1-2; 7 bases align to TRBD1. There are 17 residues in the CDR3. Germline lookup yields CDR1 SEHNR and CDR2 FQNEAQ (reference sequence). V gave up 5 bases and J gave up 4 bases; unmatched junction bases: 16. This CDR3 reads CASSPGTAFFGTYGYTF. In DNA, the CDR3 is TGTGCCAGCAGCCCAGGGACAGCGTTCTTTGGCACCTATGGCTACACCTTC.

This chain connects TRBV9 to TRBJ2-2, with 8 bases lining up with TRBD1. Germline assignment: CDR1 SGDLS and CDR2 YYNGEE. V shed 0 bases and J 2 bases; nucleotides not matched to a gene: 12. The CDR3 has 19 amino acids. This chain's CDR3 is CASSVGVLRTGRNTGELFF. The CDR3 DNA sequence: TGTGCCAGCAGCGTAGGCGTATTGAGGACAGGGAGAAACACCGGGGAGCTGTTTTTT.

Only one count was recorded for this clone. The chain employs TRBV6-6 and TRBJ2-1, with 7 bases identical to TRBD2. The CDR3 covers 15 residues. In germline, CDR1 is MNHNY, CDR2 SVGAGI (reference sequence). The V gene end was trimmed by 1 base and the J gene end by 4 bases; junction bases not matched to a gene: 4. Here the CDR3 DNA reads TGTGCCAGCAGTTACTTGGCTAGCGGTTACAATGAGCAGTTCTTC. This codes for CASSYLASGYNEQFF.

The CDR3 DNA reads as TGTGCCAGTAGTATCTCGGGAGCGAATGAGCAGTTCTTC. The encoded protein is CASSISGANEQFF. The rearrangement uses TRBV19 and TRBJ2-1; possibly TRBD2 for D (6 bases). Germline values: CDR1 LNHDA, CDR2 SQIVND (reference sequence). The CDR3 spans 13 residues. The V and J ends lost 3 bases and 7 bases respectively, with 10 bases between them.

The V call is TRBV7-2, the J call TRBJ1-2, with unresolved D. Between the trimmed V and J ends, which lost 5 bases and 4 bases, there was a span of 11 bases. There are 13 residues in the CDR3. Germline V gives CDR1 SGHTA, CDR2 FQGNSA. The CDR3 sequence: CASSPPGVYGYTF. As DNA, the CDR3 is TGTGCCAGCAGCCCCCCTGGGGTCTATGGCTACACCTTC. Full variable domain (missing parts from reference TRBV7-2 and TRBJ1-2): GAGVSQSPSNKVTEKGKDVELRCDPISGHTALYWYRQSLGQGLEFLIYFQGNSAPDKSGLPSDRFSAERTGGSVSTLTIQRTQQEDSAVYLCASSPPGVYGYTFGSGTRLTVV.

V and J are TRBV2 and TRBJ2-1; 7 nucleotides line up with TRBD2. There are 14 residues in the CDR3. V dropped 11 bases and J dropped 1; count of bases not matched to a gene: 8. Germline V lookup: CDR1 SNHLY, CDR2 FYNNEI. The CDR3 loop is CAGLTGGSYNEQFF. CDR3 nucleotides: TGTGCCGGACTGACCGGGGGGTCCTACAATGAGCAGTTCTTC. The variable domain in full, with the rest retrieved from reference TRBV2 and TRBJ2-1, is EPEVTQTPSHQVTQMGQEVILRCVPISNHLYFYWYRQILGQKVEFLVSFYNNEISEKSEIFDDQFSVERPDGSNFTLKIRSTKLEDSAMYFCAGLTGGSYNEQFFGPGTRLTVL.

The V call is TRBV7-9, the J call TRBJ2-2; D unresolved. Trimming took off 1 base at V and 6 bases at J, with 6 bases between the two ends. The CDR3 loop spans 13 amino acids. Looked up from germline, CDR1 is SEHNR and CDR2 is FQNEAQ (reference sequence). The CDR3 spells CASSLVAAGELFF. The CDR3 bases are TGTGCCAGCAGCTTAGTTGCAGCCGGGGAGCTGTTTTTT.

Here the CDR3 DNA reads TGCGCCAGCACCTCCAATGAGCAGTTCTTC. Translating gives CASTSNEQFF. The V and J genes are TRBV5-1 and TRBJ2-1; D ambiguous. Germline assignment: CDR1 SGHRS and CDR2 YFSETQ. V was clipped by 6 bases and J by 6 bases, with 4 bases between them. The CDR3 is 10 residues long. Together with reference TRBV5-1 and TRBJ2-1, the CDR3 gives the full variable domain: KAGVTQTPRYLIKTRGQQVTLSCSPISGHRSVSWYQQTPGQGLQFLFEYFSETQRNKGNFPGRFSGRQFSNSRSEMNVSTLELGDSALYLCASTSNEQFFGPGTRLTVL.